This T cell receptor (beta chain) was profiled in a study of blood T cells in healthy people across ages. J lost 7 bases, V lost 5 bases, and 11 bases had no gene match. Germline V gene lookup returns CDR1 SGHTA and CDR2 FQGNSA. The CDR3 has 16 amino acids. A sample-barcoded 5' primer and a J-beta primer mix were used in a second PCR of roughly 7 to 11 cycles. TCRdb called the 5' RACE reads again in MiXCR, with one record for every CDR3 protein. The sample consists of almost 800,000 distinct CDR3 sequences, about three fifths of them appearing once. This receptor was identified in a man aged 25-40 years in good health. Material for sequencing was blood. V and J are TRBV7-2 and TRBJ1-6; 7 nucleotides align to TRBD1. In DNA form, the CDR3 reads TGTGCCAGCAGCCCCGTGAGGGCAGGGGGAAATTCACCCCTCCACTTT. Translating it yields CASSPVRAGGNSPLHF.